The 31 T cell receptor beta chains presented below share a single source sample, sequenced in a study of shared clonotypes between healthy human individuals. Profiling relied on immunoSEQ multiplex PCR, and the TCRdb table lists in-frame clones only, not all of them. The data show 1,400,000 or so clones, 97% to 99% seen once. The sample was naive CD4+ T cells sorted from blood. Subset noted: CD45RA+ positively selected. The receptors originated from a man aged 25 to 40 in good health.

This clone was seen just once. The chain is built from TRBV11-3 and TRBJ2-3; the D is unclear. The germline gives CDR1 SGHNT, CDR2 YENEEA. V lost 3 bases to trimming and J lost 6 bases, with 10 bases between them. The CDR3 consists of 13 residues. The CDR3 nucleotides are TGTGCCAGCAGCTTGCACCCCGTGGATACGCAGTATTTT. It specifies CASSLHPVDTQYF.

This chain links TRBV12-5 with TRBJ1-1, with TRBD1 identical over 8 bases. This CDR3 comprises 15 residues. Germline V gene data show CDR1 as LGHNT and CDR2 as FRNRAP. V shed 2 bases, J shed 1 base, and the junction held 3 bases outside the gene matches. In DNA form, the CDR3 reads TGTGCTAGTGGTTTGAGACAGGGGAAGAACACTGAAGCTTTCTTT. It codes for CASGLRQGKNTEAFF.

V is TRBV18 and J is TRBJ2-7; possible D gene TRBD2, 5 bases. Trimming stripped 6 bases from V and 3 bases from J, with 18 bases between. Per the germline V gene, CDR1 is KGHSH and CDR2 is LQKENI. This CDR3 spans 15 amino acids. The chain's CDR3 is CASSPAAGNHYEQYF. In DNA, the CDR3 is TGTGCCAGCTCCCCCGCGGCCGGGAACCACTACGAGCAGTACTTC.

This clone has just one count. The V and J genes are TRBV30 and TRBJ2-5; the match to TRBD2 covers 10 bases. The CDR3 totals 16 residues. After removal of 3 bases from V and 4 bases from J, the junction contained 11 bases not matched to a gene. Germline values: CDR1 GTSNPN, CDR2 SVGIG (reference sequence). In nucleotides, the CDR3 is TGTGCCTGGAGACTAACGAGGGCTAGCGGGAGAGAGACCCAGTACTTC. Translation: CAWRLTRASGRETQYF. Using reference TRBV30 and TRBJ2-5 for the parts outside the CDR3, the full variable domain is SQTIHQWPATLVQPVGSPLSLECTVEGTSNPNLYWYRQAAGRGLQLLFYSVGIGQISSEVPQNLSASRPQDRQFILSSKKLLLSDSGFYLCAWRLTRASGRETQYFGPGTRLLVL.

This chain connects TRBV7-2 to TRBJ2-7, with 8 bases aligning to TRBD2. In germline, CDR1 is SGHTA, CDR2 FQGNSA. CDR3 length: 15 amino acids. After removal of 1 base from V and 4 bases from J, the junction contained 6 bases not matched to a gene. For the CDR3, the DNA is TGTGCCAGCAGCTTAGACGGGAGGGCCCCTTACGAGCAGTACTTC. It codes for CASSLDGRAPYEQYF. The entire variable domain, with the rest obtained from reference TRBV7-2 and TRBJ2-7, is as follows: GAGVSQSPSNKVTEKGKDVELRCDPISGHTALYWYRQSLGQGLEFLIYFQGNSAPDKSGLPSDRFSAERTGGSVSTLTIQRTQQEDSAVYLCASSLDGRAPYEQYFGPGTRLTVT.

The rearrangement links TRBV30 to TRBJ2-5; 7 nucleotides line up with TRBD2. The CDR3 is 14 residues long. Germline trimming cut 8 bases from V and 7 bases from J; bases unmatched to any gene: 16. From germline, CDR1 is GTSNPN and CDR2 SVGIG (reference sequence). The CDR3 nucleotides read TGTGCCCGAAGAGTCGGAGGGAGGGAGGGGACCCAGTACTTC. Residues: CARRVGGREGTQYF.

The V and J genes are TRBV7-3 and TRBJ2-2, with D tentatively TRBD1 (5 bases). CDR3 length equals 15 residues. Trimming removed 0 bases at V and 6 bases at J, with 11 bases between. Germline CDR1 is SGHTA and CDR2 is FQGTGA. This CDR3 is CASSLTVAGSGELFF. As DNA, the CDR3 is TGTGCCAGCAGCTTAACGGTTGCAGGGTCCGGGGAGCTGTTTTTT. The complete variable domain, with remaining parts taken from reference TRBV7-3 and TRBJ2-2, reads GAGVSQTPSNKVTEKGKYVELRCDPISGHTALYWYRQSLGQGPEFLIYFQGTGAADDSGLPNDRFFAVRPEGSVSTLKIQRTERGDSAVYLCASSLTVAGSGELFFGEGSRLTVL.

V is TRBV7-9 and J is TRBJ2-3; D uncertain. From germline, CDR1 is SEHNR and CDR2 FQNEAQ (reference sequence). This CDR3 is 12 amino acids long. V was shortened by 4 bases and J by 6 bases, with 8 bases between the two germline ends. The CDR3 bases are TGTGCCAGCAGCTCGCGATGGGATACGCAGTATTTT. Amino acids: CASSSRWDTQYF.

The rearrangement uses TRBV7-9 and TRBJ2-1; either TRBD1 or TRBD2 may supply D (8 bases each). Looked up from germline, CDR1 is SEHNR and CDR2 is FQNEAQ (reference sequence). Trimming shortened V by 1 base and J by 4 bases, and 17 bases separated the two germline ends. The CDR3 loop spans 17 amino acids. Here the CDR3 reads CASSLEGSGTGYNEQFF. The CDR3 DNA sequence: TGTGCCAGCAGCTTAGAGGGTAGCGGGACAGGTTACAATGAGCAGTTCTTC.

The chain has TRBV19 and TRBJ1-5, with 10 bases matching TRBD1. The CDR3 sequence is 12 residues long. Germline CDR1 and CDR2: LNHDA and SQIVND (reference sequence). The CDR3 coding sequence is TGTAAGGGACAGGGGTTCAATCAGCCCCAGCATTTT. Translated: CKGQGFNQPQHF.

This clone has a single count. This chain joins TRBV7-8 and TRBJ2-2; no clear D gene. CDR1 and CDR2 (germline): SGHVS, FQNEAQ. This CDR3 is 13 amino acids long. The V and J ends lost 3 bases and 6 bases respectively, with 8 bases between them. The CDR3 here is CASSFTVPGELFF. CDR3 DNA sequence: TGTGCCAGCAGCTTCACAGTACCCGGGGAGCTGTTTTTT.

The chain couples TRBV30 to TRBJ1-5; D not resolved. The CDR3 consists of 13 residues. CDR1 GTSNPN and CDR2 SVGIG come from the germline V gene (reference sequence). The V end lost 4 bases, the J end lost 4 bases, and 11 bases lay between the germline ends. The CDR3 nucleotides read TGTGCCTGGACCGCCCTACCGAATCAGCCCCAGCATTTT. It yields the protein CAWTALPNQPQHF.

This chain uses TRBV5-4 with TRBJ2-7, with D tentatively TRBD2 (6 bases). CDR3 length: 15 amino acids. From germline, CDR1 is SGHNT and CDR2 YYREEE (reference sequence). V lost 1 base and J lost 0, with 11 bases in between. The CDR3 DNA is TGTGCCAGCAGCTTGCGCGGGACCGACTCCTACGAGCAGTACTTC. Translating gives CASSLRGTDSYEQYF.

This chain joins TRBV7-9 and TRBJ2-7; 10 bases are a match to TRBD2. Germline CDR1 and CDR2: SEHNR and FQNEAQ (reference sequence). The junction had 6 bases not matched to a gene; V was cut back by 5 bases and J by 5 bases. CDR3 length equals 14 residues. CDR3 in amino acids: CASSPAGGPHEQYF. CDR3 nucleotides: TGTGCCAGCAGCCCAGCGGGAGGGCCGCACGAGCAGTACTTC.

CDR3 nucleotide sequence: TGTGCCAGCAGCTTAGGGGCGGCAGGACGCACAGATACGCAGTATTTT. The encoded protein is CASSLGAAGRTDTQYF. The chain employs TRBV7-9 and TRBJ2-3; D not resolved. Trimming cost V 1 base and J 1 base, with 12 bases left between them. Germline V gene data show CDR1 as SEHNR and CDR2 as FQNEAQ (reference sequence). The CDR3 is made up of 16 amino acids.

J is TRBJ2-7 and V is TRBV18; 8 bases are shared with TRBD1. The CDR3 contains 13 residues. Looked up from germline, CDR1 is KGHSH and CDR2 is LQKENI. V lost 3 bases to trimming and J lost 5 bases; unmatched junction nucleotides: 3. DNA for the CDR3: TGTGCCAGCTCACCGGCAGGGGGCCACGAGCAGTACTTC. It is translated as CASSPAGGHEQYF.

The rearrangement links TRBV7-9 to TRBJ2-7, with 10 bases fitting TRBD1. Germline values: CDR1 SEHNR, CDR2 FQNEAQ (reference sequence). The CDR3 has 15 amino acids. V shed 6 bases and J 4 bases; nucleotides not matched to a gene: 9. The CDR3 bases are TGTGCCAGCAGTAGTGCCGGGACAGGGGAATACGAGCAGTACTTC. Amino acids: CASSSAGTGEYEQYF.

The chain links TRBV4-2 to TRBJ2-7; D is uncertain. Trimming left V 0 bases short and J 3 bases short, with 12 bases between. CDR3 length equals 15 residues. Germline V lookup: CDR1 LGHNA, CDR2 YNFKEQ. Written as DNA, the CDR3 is TGTGCCAGCAGCCAAGATCGCCGGGCAAGCTACGAGCAGTACTTC. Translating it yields CASSQDRRASYEQYF.

The CDR3 protein is CASSPRAGEGTQYF. The CDR3 DNA reads as TGTGCCAGCTCACCCAGGGCAGGGGAAGGGACCCAGTACTTC. The chain employs TRBV18 and TRBJ2-5; maybe TRBD1 (6 bases). Germline CDR1 and CDR2: KGHSH and LQKENI. This CDR3 has 14 residues. V dropped 3 bases and J dropped 7 bases, with 15 bases sitting between them.

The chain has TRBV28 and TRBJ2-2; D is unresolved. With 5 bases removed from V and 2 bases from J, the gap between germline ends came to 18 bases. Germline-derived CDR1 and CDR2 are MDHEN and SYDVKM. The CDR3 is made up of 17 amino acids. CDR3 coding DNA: TGTGCCAGCAGTCCTCGAGGCCATCCGGTAAACACCGGGGAGCTGTTTTTT. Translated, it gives CASSPRGHPVNTGELFF.

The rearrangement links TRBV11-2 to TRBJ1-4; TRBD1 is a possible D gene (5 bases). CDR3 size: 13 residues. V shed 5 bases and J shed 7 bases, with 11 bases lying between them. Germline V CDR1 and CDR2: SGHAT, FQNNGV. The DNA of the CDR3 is TGTGCCAGCAGCCGAGGGGTGGGTGAAAAACTGTTTTTT. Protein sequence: CASSRGVGEKLFF.

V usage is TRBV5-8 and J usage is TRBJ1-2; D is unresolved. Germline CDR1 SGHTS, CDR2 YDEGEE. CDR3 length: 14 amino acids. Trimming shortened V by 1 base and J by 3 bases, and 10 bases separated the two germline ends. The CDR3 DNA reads TGTGCCAGCAGCTTGACGGCACAACACTATGGCTACACCTTC. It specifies CASSLTAQHYGYTF.

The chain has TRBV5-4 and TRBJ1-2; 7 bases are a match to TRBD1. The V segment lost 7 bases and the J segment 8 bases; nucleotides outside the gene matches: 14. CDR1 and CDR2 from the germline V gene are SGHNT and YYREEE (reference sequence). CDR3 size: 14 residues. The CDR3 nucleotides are TGTGCCAGCGGAACCGGGACAGCTCAGTCCGGCTACACCTTC. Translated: CASGTGTAQSGYTF.

CDR3 in amino acids: CASSSVGSLVYGANVLTF. CDR3 bases: TGTGCCAGCTCTTCTGTGGGAAGTCTAGTGTATGGGGCCAACGTCCTGACTTTC. The V call is TRBV27, the J call TRBJ2-6; D gene uncertain. Germline V CDR1 and CDR2: MNHEY, SMNVEV (reference sequence). The V gene lost 8 bases and the J gene lost 3 bases, with 23 bases spanning the gap. The CDR3 has 18 residues.

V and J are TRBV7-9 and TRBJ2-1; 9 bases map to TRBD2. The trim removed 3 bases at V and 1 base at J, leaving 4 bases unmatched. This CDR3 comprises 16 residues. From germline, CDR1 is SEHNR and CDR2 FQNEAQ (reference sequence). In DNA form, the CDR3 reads TGTGCCAGCAGCTTCAAAGCGGGAGGATCCTACAATGAGCAGTTCTTC. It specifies CASSFKAGGSYNEQFF.

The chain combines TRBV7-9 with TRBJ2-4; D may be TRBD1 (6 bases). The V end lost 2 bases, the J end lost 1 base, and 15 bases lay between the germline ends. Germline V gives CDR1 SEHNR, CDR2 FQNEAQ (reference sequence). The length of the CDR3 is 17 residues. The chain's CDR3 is CASSLHPQGLAKNIQYF. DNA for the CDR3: TGTGCCAGCAGCTTACACCCACAGGGCTTGGCCAAAAACATTCAGTACTTC.

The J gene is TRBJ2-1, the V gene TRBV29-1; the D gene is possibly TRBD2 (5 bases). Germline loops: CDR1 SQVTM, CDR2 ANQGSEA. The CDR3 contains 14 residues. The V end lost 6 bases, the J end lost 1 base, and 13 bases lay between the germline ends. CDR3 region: CSVAPRLSYNEQFF. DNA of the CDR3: TGCAGCGTCGCCCCGAGACTATCCTACAATGAGCAGTTCTTC.

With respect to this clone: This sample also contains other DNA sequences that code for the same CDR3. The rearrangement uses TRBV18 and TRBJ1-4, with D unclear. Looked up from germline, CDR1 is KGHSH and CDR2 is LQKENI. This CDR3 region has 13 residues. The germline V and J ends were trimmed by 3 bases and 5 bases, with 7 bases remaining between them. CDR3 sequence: CASSPSGNEKLFF. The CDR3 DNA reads TGTGCCAGCTCACCTTCAGGAAATGAAAAACTGTTTTTT.

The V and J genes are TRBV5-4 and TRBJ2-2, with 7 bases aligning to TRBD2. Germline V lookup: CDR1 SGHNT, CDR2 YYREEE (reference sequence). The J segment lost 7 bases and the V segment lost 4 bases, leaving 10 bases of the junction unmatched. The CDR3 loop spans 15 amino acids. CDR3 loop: CASSLMTSSYGELFF. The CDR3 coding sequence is TGTGCCAGCAGCCTGATGACTAGCAGCTACGGGGAGCTGTTTTTT. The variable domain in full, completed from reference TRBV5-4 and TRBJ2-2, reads ETGVTQSPTHLIKTRGQQVTLRCSSQSGHNTVSWYQQALGQGPQFIFQYYREEENGRGNFPPRFSGLQFPNYSSELNVNALELDDSALYLCASSLMTSSYGELFFGEGSRLTVL.

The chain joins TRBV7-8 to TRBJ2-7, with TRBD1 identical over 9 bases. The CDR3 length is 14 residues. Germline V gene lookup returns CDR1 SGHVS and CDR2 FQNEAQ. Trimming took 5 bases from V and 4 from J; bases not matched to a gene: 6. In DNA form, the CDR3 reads TGTGCCAGCAGCGTGGACAGGGGTGGGTACGAGCAGTACTTC. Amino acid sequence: CASSVDRGGYEQYF.

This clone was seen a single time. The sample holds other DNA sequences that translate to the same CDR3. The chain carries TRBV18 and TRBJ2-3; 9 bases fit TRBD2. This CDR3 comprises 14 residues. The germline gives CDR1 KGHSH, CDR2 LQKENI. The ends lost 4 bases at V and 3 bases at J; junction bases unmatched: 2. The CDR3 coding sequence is TGTGCCAGCTCACTAGCGGGAGCAACAGATACGCAGTATTTT. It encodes CASSLAGATDTQYF.